This T cell receptor beta chain was recorded in a study of T-cell memory formation after mild COVID-19. Turning to the study itself: There were largely donor-specific TCR clusters.

TCRdb called the 5' RACE reads again in MiXCR, with one record for every CDR3 protein. The sample holds around 200,000 distinct CDR3 sequences, around 9.1% seen once. The germline V and J ends were trimmed by 4 bases and 2 bases, with 29 bases remaining between them. CDR1 is LGHNA, CDR2 YNFKEQ, per germline. This CDR3 spans 20 amino acids. The chain combines TRBV4-2 with TRBJ1-2, with D perhaps TRBD1 (6 bases). The sample consisted of PBMCs or a T cell subset sorted from them (not recorded which). The receptor's source is a man younger than 30 who had mild COVID-19 (a few samples of this study predate the infection). Cell type and time point are not known. This CDR3 reads CASSPLKLGGSIGQNYGYTF. The CDR3 nucleotides read TGTGCCAGCAGCCCGTTAAAACTGGGGGGCTCAATCGGACAGAACTATGGCTACACCTTC.